These 7 T cell receptor beta chains share one sample of origin, sequenced in a study of cytomegalovirus exposure and HLA in healthy donors. The primer mix had 60 Vbeta and 13 Jbeta primers. Profiling relied on immunoSEQ multiplex PCR, and the TCRdb table lists in-frame clones only, not all of them. The table includes 200,000 to 250,000 clones, approximately 70% detected once. Input material: PBMCs. Source of these receptors: a young woman in good health and CMV-seronegative.

This chain connects TRBV5-1 to TRBJ1-5; tentatively, D is TRBD1 (5 bases). The CDR3 contains 15 residues. Trimming removed 1 base from V and 0 bases from J, with 8 bases in between. CDR1 and CDR2 from the germline V gene are SGHRS and YFSETQ. The CDR3 sequence is CASSLWGDSNQPQHF. The CDR3 nucleotides are TGCGCCAGCAGCTTGTGGGGGGATAGCAATCAGCCCCAGCATTTT.

The gene calls are TRBV7-9 and TRBJ2-7; 10 positions agree with TRBD2. The CDR3 contains 17 residues. Germline CDR1 reads SEHNR; CDR2 reads FQNEAQ (reference sequence). The ends lost 5 bases at V and 0 bases at J; junction bases unmatched: 10. The chain's CDR3 is CASSRGLAGGSSYEQYF. CDR3 sequence (DNA): TGTGCCAGCAGCCGGGGGTTAGCGGGAGGTAGCTCCTACGAGCAGTACTTC.

This chain uses TRBV29-1 with TRBJ1-2, with 9 bases matching TRBD1. CDR1 SQVTM and CDR2 ANQGSEA come from the germline V gene. V dropped 8 bases and J dropped 8; count of bases not matched to a gene: 12. This CDR3 region has 13 residues. CDR3 sequence (DNA): TGCAGCTCCTCACAGGGGGCGCAGGGAGGCTACACCTTC. Translating gives CSSSQGAQGGYTF.

The V gene is TRBV6-6, the J gene TRBJ1-4, with TRBD1 matching over 8 bases. V lost 0 bases and J lost 7; bases outside the gene matches: 1. Germline V CDR1 and CDR2: MNHNY, SVGAGI (reference sequence). This CDR3 comprises 14 residues. The CDR3 nucleotides read TGTGCCAGCAGTTACTCGGGACAGGTTGAAAAACTGTTTTTT. It codes for CASSYSGQVEKLFF.

The chain is built from TRBV16 and TRBJ1-2; TRBD1 matches at 10 bases. This CDR3 is built from 13 residues. In germline, CDR1 is KGHSY, CDR2 FQNENV. J lost 6 bases, V lost 4 bases, and 2 bases had no gene match. The CDR3 region has the DNA TGTGCCAGCAGCCGGACAGGGGGTAATGGCTACACCTTC. Translation: CASSRTGGNGYTF. Drawing the rest from reference TRBV16 and TRBJ1-2, the complete variable domain is GEEVAQTPKHLVRGEGQKAKLYCAPIKGHSYVFWYQQVLKNEFKFLISFQNENVFDETGMPKERFSAKCLPNSPCSLEIQATKLEDSAVYFCASSRTGGNGYTFGSGTRLTVV.

This chain connects TRBV2 to TRBJ2-1; no firm D call. CDR1 SNHLY and CDR2 FYNNEI come from the germline V gene. This CDR3 region has 14 residues. Trimming removed 4 bases from V and 6 bases from J, with 13 bases in between. The CDR3 region has the DNA TGTGCCAGCAGTGTCGAGGTAGTCGGCAATGAGCAGTTCTTC. As protein: CASSVEVVGNEQFF.

The gene calls are TRBV15 and TRBJ2-7, with TRBD1 matching 9 bases. Germline V gene data show CDR1 as LNHNV and CDR2 as YYDKDF (reference sequence). CDR3 length equals 16 residues. The V and J ends lost 0 bases and 4 bases, in that order; junction bases with no gene match: 7. CDR3 nucleotides: TGTGCCACCAGCAGAGAGGGAGGGACAGGGAGGTACGAGCAGTACTTC. It specifies CATSREGGTGRYEQYF.